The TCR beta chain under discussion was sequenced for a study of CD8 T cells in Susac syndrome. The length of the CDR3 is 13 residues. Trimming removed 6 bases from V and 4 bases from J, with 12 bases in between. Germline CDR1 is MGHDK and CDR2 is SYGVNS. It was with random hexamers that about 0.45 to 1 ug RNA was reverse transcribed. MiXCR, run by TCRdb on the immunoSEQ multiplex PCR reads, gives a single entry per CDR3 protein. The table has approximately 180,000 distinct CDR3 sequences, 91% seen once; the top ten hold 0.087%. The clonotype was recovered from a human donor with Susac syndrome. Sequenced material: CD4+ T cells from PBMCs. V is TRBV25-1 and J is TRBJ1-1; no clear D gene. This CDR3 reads CASRLGRGTEAFF. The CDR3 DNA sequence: TGTGCCAGCAGATTAGGGCGAGGCACTGAAGCTTTCTTT.